These T cell receptor beta chains were read from a single sample in a study of early T cells in non-severe SARS-CoV-2 infection. MiXCR was run by TCRdb on the 5' RACE reads, yielding one entry per CDR3 protein. The repertoire holds around 70,000 distinct CDR3 sequences, with about 11% as singletons. Sequenced: whole blood. The receptors were gathered from an adult who was a healthcare worker with PCR-confirmed SARS-CoV-2 infection or an uninfected control (not recorded which). Each CDR3 is given without its conserved first and last residue. Each record gives: V gene, J gene, CDR3 length, CDR3 protein.

V gene: TRBV29-1; J gene: TRBJ1-5; CDR3 length: 10; CDR3 protein: SVGGGIQPQH
V gene: TRBV11-2; J gene: TRBJ2-1; CDR3 length: 11; CDR3 protein: ASSLSGYDEQF
V gene: TRBV24-1; J gene: TRBJ2-2; CDR3 length: 13; CDR3 protein: ATSDSGGTAGELF
V gene: TRBV7-9; J gene: TRBJ2-7; CDR3 length: 12; CDR3 protein: ASSPDLQFYEQY
V gene: TRBV11-3; J gene: TRBJ2-7; CDR3 length: 9; CDR3 protein: ASSQGGEQY
V gene: TRBV28; J gene: TRBJ1-2; CDR3 length: 12; CDR3 protein: ASTPWTANYGYT
V gene: TRBV7-2; J gene: TRBJ2-3; CDR3 length: 13; CDR3 protein: ASSFHGSAADTQY
V gene: TRBV4-3; J gene: TRBJ2-5; CDR3 length: 15; CDR3 protein: ASSQDGPSYASETQY
V gene: TRBV27; J gene: TRBJ2-3; CDR3 length: 14; CDR3 protein: ASSPLKTGSTDTQY
V gene: TRBV12-3/TRBV12-4; J gene: TRBJ2-7; CDR3 length: 11; CDR3 protein: ASSLPDSYEQY
V gene: TRBV12-3/TRBV12-4; J gene: TRBJ1-2; CDR3 length: 10; CDR3 protein: ASSPAPAGYT
V gene: TRBV20-1; J gene: TRBJ2-5; CDR3 length: 10; CDR3 protein: SAVHGGETQY
V gene: TRBV6-5; J gene: TRBJ2-2; CDR3 length: 13; CDR3 protein: ASSYTRMGTGELF
V gene: TRBV6-5; J gene: TRBJ1-1; CDR3 length: 13; CDR3 protein: ASSYSLDSLTEAF
V gene: TRBV11-2; J gene: TRBJ2-7; CDR3 length: 12; CDR3 protein: ASSFEQGLYEQY
V gene: TRBV5-1; J gene: TRBJ2-6; CDR3 length: 13; CDR3 protein: ASSLSGAGANVLT
V gene: TRBV4-1; J gene: TRBJ2-3; CDR3 length: 14; CDR3 protein: ASSQDVGGSTDTQY
V gene: TRBV6-2/TRBV6-3; J gene: TRBJ2-7; CDR3 length: 11; CDR3 protein: ASSAHGIYEQY
V gene: TRBV28; J gene: TRBJ2-7; CDR3 length: 13; CDR3 protein: ASSPAGGSSYEQY
V gene: TRBV7-2; J gene: TRBJ1-4; CDR3 length: 14; CDR3 protein: ASSLLPGGMSEKLF
V gene: TRBV18; J gene: TRBJ2-6; CDR3 length: 12; CDR3 protein: ASSPGQTNNVLT
V gene: TRBV6-2/TRBV6-3; J gene: TRBJ2-5; CDR3 length: 11; CDR3 protein: ASRSRDQETQY
V gene: TRBV3-1; J gene: TRBJ2-2; CDR3 length: 15; CDR3 protein: ASSQDQERSAAGELF
V gene: TRBV7-8; J gene: TRBJ2-5; CDR3 length: 15; CDR3 protein: ASSRRLAGGSKETQY
V gene: TRBV28; J gene: TRBJ2-1; CDR3 length: 12; CDR3 protein: ASSLAGFINEQF
V gene: TRBV20-1; J gene: TRBJ2-1; CDR3 length: 11; CDR3 protein: SAPTVVDHEQF
V gene: TRBV6-6; J gene: TRBJ1-3; CDR3 length: 12; CDR3 protein: ASSPGGPGNTIY
V gene: TRBV30; J gene: TRBJ1-4; CDR3 length: 13; CDR3 protein: AWSYTGATNEKLF
V gene: TRBV12-3/TRBV12-4; J gene: TRBJ2-1; CDR3 length: 11; CDR3 protein: ASSRQGMVWIF
V gene: TRBV6-2/TRBV6-3; J gene: TRBJ2-2; CDR3 length: 12; CDR3 protein: ASGMGGGTGELF
V gene: TRBV28; J gene: TRBJ1-1; CDR3 length: 14; CDR3 protein: ASSLAGTGEGTEAF
V gene: TRBV9; J gene: TRBJ1-1; CDR3 length: 12; CDR3 protein: ASSVVGDGTEAF
V gene: TRBV7-9; J gene: TRBJ1-1; CDR3 length: 10; CDR3 protein: ASSLFQGAAF
V gene: TRBV6-5; J gene: TRBJ2-7; CDR3 length: 11; CDR3 protein: ASTQRDRGEQY
V gene: TRBV6-2/TRBV6-3; J gene: TRBJ2-7; CDR3 length: 13; CDR3 protein: ASSYRSGGFYEQY
V gene: TRBV7-8; J gene: TRBJ2-1; CDR3 length: 14; CDR3 protein: ASSLSRVNNVNEQF
V gene: TRBV10-2; J gene: TRBJ2-2; CDR3 length: 12; CDR3 protein: ASSEQGPTGELF
V gene: TRBV20-1; J gene: TRBJ2-7; CDR3 length: 13; CDR3 protein: SAREELAGVEEQY
V gene: TRBV6-5; J gene: TRBJ1-1; CDR3 length: 11; CDR3 protein: ASSRTLNTEAF
V gene: TRBV13; J gene: TRBJ2-7; CDR3 length: 14; CDR3 protein: ASSLFSMLTGEEQY